This T cell receptor beta chain was sequenced in a study of human T cells and chemical hapten exposure. From germline, CDR1 is SGHRS and CDR2 YFSETQ. The CDR3 is made up of 15 amino acids. The V end lost 0 bases, the J end lost 1 base, and 8 bases lay between the germline ends. TCRdb fed the RACE reads into MiXCR, producing one record per CDR3 protein. The table has some 93,000 distinct CDR3 sequences, roughly 8.5% seen once. Time point: healthy volunteer bleed at 2 weeks. Whole blood that had not been fractionated was the source of extracted total RNA. The sample taken for sequencing was whole blood. This TCR was recovered from a female donor in good health. Some clones in this sample may be carry-over from other donors' samples. V usage is TRBV5-1 and J usage is TRBJ2-4, with D perhaps matching TRBD2 (5 bases). The DNA of the CDR3 is TGCGCCAGCAGCTTGGAGGGAGCTGCCAAAAACATTCAGTACTTC. Protein product: CASSLEGAAKNIQYF.